This T cell receptor beta chain was sequenced for a study of cytomegalovirus exposure and HLA in healthy donors. Study-wide results and caveats: Later analysis reportedly placed an Asian-associated ancestry cluster below the roughly 690-donor mean in N-insertions. Productive rates of about 90% or about 30% were seen for most TCR beta V segments in an earlier analysis.

V dropped 3 bases and J dropped 2 bases, with 14 bases sitting between them. In germline, CDR1 is SGHRS, CDR2 YFSETQ. The CDR3 totals 15 residues. Comments on this clone: Its matching antigen is unknown.

The PCR made use of 60 Vbeta and 13 Jbeta primers. Profiling relied on immunoSEQ multiplex PCR, and the TCRdb table lists in-frame clones only, not all of them. The repertoire consists of roughly 200,000 clones, with over 65% occurring once and the leading ten covering under 3%. Sample: PBMCs. This chain connects TRBV5-1 to TRBJ2-5; D is possibly TRBD1 (8 bases). This clonotype originated in a woman younger than 45 in good health and CMV-seronegative. The CDR3 nucleotides are TGCGCCAGCAGCTCTACAGGGGGGGGGCAAGAGACCCAGTACTTC. Residues: CASSSTGGGQETQYF.